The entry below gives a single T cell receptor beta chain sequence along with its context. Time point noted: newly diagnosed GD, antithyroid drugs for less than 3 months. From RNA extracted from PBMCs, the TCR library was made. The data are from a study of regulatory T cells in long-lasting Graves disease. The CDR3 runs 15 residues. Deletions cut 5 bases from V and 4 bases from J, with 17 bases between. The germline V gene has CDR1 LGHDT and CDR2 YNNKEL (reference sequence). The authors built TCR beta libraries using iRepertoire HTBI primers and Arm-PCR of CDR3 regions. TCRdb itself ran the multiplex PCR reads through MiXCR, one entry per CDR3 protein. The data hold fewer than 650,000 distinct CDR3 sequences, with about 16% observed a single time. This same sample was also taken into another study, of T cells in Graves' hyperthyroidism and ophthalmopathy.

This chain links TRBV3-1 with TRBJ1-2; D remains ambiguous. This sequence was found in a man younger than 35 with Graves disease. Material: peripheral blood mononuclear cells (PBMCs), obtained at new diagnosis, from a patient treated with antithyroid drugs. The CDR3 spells CASSYSLVPGYGYTF. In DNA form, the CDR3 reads TGTGCCAGCAGCTATTCACTGGTACCTGGCTATGGCTACACCTTC.